Presented here are 26 T cell receptor beta chains from one specimen sequenced in a study of CD8 T cells in ankylosing spondylitis (dated by TCRdb to about 2017). Library preparation employed 5' RACE. Sequencer: Illumina HiSeq 2500. TCRdb applied fastp at Q25 and MiXCR to the public reads, then kept only in-frame beta chains. One record per CDR3 amino acid sequence lists the most common genes and DNA. A total of some 240,000 distinct CDR3 sequences appear in this sample, 20% to 30% of them only once. The top ten clonotypes cover approximately 0.61% of the sample. Sequencing input: blood, either unsorted or a sorted T cell fraction (not recorded which). Receptors originate from a male donor with ankylosing spondylitis or in good health (not recorded which).

Many counts were recorded for this clonotype. This chain links TRBV29-1 with TRBJ2-7; possibly TRBD1 or TRBD2 for D (5 bases each). The CDR3 runs 11 residues. The germline V and J ends were trimmed by 2 bases and 7 bases, with 9 bases remaining between them. CDR1 is SQVTM, CDR2 ANQGSEA, per germline. CDR3 residues: CSVETGREQYF. In DNA, the CDR3 is TGCAGCGTTGAAACGGGGCGAGAGCAGTACTTC.

This clonotype was recorded a few times. The V call is TRBV20-1, the J call TRBJ2-7; the D gene is possibly TRBD2 (6 bases). Per the germline V gene, CDR1 is DFQATT and CDR2 is SNEGSKA (reference sequence). The V gene lost 5 bases and the J gene lost 0 bases, with 11 bases spanning the gap. The CDR3 contains 13 residues. The CDR3 DNA follows: TGCAGTGCTGACGGTAGCGGCTCCTACGAGCAGTACTTC. Translated: CSADGSGSYEQYF.

Ten or more counts support this clonotype. The chain combines TRBV4-2 with TRBJ2-2, with TRBD2 as a possible D gene (5 bases). Trimming left V 1 base short and J 7 bases short, with 7 bases between. The CDR3 sequence is 13 residues long. Per the germline V gene, CDR1 is LGHNA and CDR2 is YNFKEQ. The CDR3 region has the DNA TGTGCCAGCAGCCAAGCCGGGATCGGGGAGCTGTTTTTT. This codes for CASSQAGIGELFF.

The rearrangement links TRBV12-3 or TRBV12-4 to TRBJ1-3; the D gene is possibly TRBD1 (5 bases). The length of the CDR3 is 13 residues. Trimming cost V 7 bases and J 4 bases, with 11 bases left between them. The CDR3 here is CASTEGSGNTIYF. The DNA for the CDR3 is TGTGCCAGCACCGAGGGGTCAGGAAACACCATATATTTT.

This clonotype was seen only a few times. The junction shows a germline mismatch at one end, possibly a read error. This sequence joins TRBV29-1 and TRBJ1-1; D gene unclear. The CDR3 is 9 amino acids. Germline V gene sequence: CDR1 SQVTM, CDR2 ANQGSEA. The CDR3 DNA is TGCAGCGTTGAGCCCACCCTCTCTTTT. Translating gives CSVEPTLSF.

In regard to this clonotype: A much larger clone is a single base away; this may be a read error. This rearrangement joins TRBV20-1 to TRBJ2-3; 10 bases are shared with TRBD2. From germline, CDR1 is DFQATT and CDR2 SNEGSKA (reference sequence). The length of the CDR3 is 14 residues. CDR3 region: CGAAGAGGRDTQYF. CDR3 in DNA: TGCGGTGCTGCGGGAGCGGGGGGGCGTGATACGCAGTATTTT.

For this clonotype: Given a much more abundant clone one base away, this may be a read error. CDR3 loop: CSPKLAGGKDTQYF. The CDR3 nucleotides read TGCAGTCCGAAACTAGCGGGGGGCAAGGATACGCAGTATTTT. The gene calls are TRBV20-1 and TRBJ2-3; 12 bases map to TRBD2. With 8 bases clipped from V and 6 bases from J, the junction kept 9 bases outside the gene matches. The CDR3 is made up of 14 amino acids. Germline CDR1 is DFQATT and CDR2 is SNEGSKA (reference sequence).

J is TRBJ1-5 and V is TRBV20-1; D gene uncertain. Germline-derived CDR1 and CDR2 are DFQATT and SNEGSKA (reference sequence). The V and J ends lost 3 bases and 3 bases respectively, with 12 bases between them. The CDR3 runs 14 residues. The CDR3 loop is CSASPSHLNQPQHF. Written as DNA, the CDR3 is TGCAGTGCTAGTCCTTCCCACCTCAATCAGCCCCAGCATTTT.

The J gene is TRBJ2-1, the V gene TRBV5-5, with D possibly TRBD1 on 5 matching bases. V gave up 0 bases and J gave up 3 bases, with 10 bases separating them. The CDR3 sequence is 15 residues long. From germline, CDR1 is SGHKS and CDR2 YYEKEE (reference sequence). The CDR3 DNA is TGTGCCAGCAGCTTGGCCGACAGCAGCTACAATGAGCAGTTCTTC. This translates into CASSLADSSYNEQFF.

This chain links TRBV24-1 with TRBJ2-3; TRBD2 matches 9 bases. Germline V gives CDR1 KGHDR, CDR2 SFDVKD. With 4 bases clipped from V and 3 bases from J, the junction kept 13 bases outside the gene matches. CDR3 length: 18 residues. The CDR3 spells CATSDPQGAGGKTDTQYF. DNA for the CDR3: TGTGCCACCAGTGACCCCCAAGGAGCGGGGGGAAAGACAGATACGCAGTATTTT.

This chain connects TRBV29-1 to TRBJ2-6; 11 nucleotides align to TRBD1. The CDR3 runs to 15 residues. V gave up 5 bases and J gave up 2 bases; unmatched junction bases: 2. CDR1 is SQVTM and CDR2 is ANQGSEA in the germline V gene. The CDR3 loop reads CSVRGQGAGANVLTF. For the CDR3, the DNA is TGCAGCGTTAGGGGACAGGGGGCTGGGGCCAACGTCCTGACTTTC.

This clonotype was observed many times. The CDR3 sequence is CASSQQLSTDTQYF. In DNA form, the CDR3 reads TGTGCCAGCAGCCAACAGCTTAGCACAGATACGCAGTATTTT. V is TRBV3-1 and J is TRBJ2-3; no firm D call. Germline lookup yields CDR1 LGHDT and CDR2 YNNKEL (reference sequence). V was shortened by 2 bases and J by 0 bases, with 6 bases between the two germline ends. The CDR3 totals 14 residues.

This clonotype was found many times. The chain combines TRBV6-1 with TRBJ1-2; no definite D call. The germline CDR1 and CDR2 sequences are MNHNS and SASEGT. This CDR3 is 12 amino acids long. V lost 2 bases to trimming and J lost 8 bases, with 9 bases between them. In nucleotides, the CDR3 is TGTGCCAGCAGTGAACTTTGGAGGGGCTACACCTTC. This sequence encodes CASSELWRGYTF.

This clonotype was seen repeatedly, ten times or more. V is TRBV4-1 and J is TRBJ1-2, with 10 bases fitting TRBD1. The CDR3 spans 14 residues. With 0 bases clipped from V and 8 bases from J, the junction kept 3 bases outside the gene matches. Germline V gene data show CDR1 as MGHRA and CDR2 as YSYEKL. The CDR3 DNA sequence: TGCGCCAGCAGCCAAGAGGGGGACAGGGGAGGCTACACCTTC. Protein: CASSQEGDRGGYTF.

Ten or more counts support this clonotype. The chain combines TRBV29-1 with TRBJ2-3, with D unclear. The ends were cut back, 5 bases at V and 0 bases at J, with 9 bases in the middle. This CDR3 has 13 residues. Germline-derived CDR1 and CDR2 are SQVTM and ANQGSEA. Written as DNA, the CDR3 is TGCAGCGTTCGCCGCGGAAGCACAGATACGCAGTATTTT. Translating it yields CSVRRGSTDTQYF.

The table lists this clonotype with many counts. The chain links TRBV3-1 to TRBJ2-5, with 8 bases that match TRBD2. The J segment lost 5 bases and the V segment lost 6 bases, leaving 11 bases of the junction unmatched. This CDR3 comprises 15 residues. Germline V CDR1 and CDR2: LGHDT, YNNKEL (reference sequence). CDR3 sequence reads: CASSPPGGASETQYF. CDR3 nucleotides: TGTGCCAGCAGTCCCCCCGGGGGGGCCAGTGAGACCCAGTACTTC.

This chain joins TRBV5-1 and TRBJ2-3, with D maybe TRBD1 (5 bases). Germline-derived CDR1 and CDR2 are SGHRS and YFSETQ. Trimming took 3 bases from V and 6 from J, leaving 17 bases between them. The CDR3 sequence is 15 residues long. CDR3 coding DNA: TGCGCCAGCAGCTGGGGCGGCAGGGTACCGGATACGCAGTATTTT. Its translation is CASSWGGRVPDTQYF.

The chain uses TRBV10-3 and TRBJ2-3; 10 bases are shared with TRBD2. V was clipped by 5 bases and J by 1 base; unmatched bases: 3. The CDR3 contains 15 residues. CDR1 ENHRY and CDR2 SYGVKD come from the germline V gene. The CDR3 here is CAISSGGAGTDTQYF. DNA of the CDR3: TGTGCCATCAGTAGCGGGGGGGCCGGCACAGATACGCAGTATTTT.

This chain links TRBV5-5 with TRBJ2-3; 7 bases map to TRBD2. The germline CDR1 and CDR2 sequences are SGHKS and YYEKEE (reference sequence). This CDR3 contains 16 residues. Losses at the gene ends were 4 bases for V and 0 bases for J; bases not matched to a gene: 8. As DNA, the CDR3 is TGTGCCAGCAGCCCTCCTAGCGGCCTTAGCACAGATACGCAGTATTTT. It codes for CASSPPSGLSTDTQYF.

This clonotype was seen ten or more times. The chain combines TRBV20-1 with TRBJ2-3; 13 nucleotides line up with TRBD2. This CDR3 contains 15 residues. With 6 bases clipped from V and 0 bases from J, the junction kept 3 bases outside the gene matches. Germline loops: CDR1 DFQATT, CDR2 SNEGSKA (reference sequence). The CDR3 sequence: CSAPLAGGSTDTQYF. The CDR3 DNA reads as TGCAGTGCCCCACTAGCGGGGGGGAGCACAGATACGCAGTATTTT.

At least ten counts were recorded for this clonotype. As DNA, the CDR3 is TGTGCCAGCAGTTTAGAGGGTGGACAGCCCCAGCATTTT. Its protein product is CASSLEGGQPQHF. The rearrangement uses TRBV12-3 or TRBV12-4 and TRBJ1-5; no firm D call. Trimming pared 1 base from V and 7 bases from J, leaving 8 bases between. This CDR3 has 13 residues.

This clonotype was seen at least ten times. V and J are TRBV7-9 and TRBJ2-3; perhaps TRBD2 as D (6 bases). Germline CDR1 is SEHNR and CDR2 is FQNEAQ (reference sequence). Trimming removed 5 bases from V and 14 bases from J, with 14 bases in between. The CDR3 is 11 residues long. The CDR3 DNA reads as TGTGCCAGCAGCCGATGGGGGGAGACGTATTTT. It translates to CASSRWGETYF.

The chain has TRBV20-1 and TRBJ2-5; 7 positions agree with TRBD1. The CDR3 is 13 residues long. In germline, CDR1 is DFQATT, CDR2 SNEGSKA (reference sequence). Trimming cost V 5 bases and J 0 bases; bases outside gene matches: 3. CDR3 bases: TGCAGTGCTGTGGGGACAGACCAAGAGACCCAGTACTTC. This encodes CSAVGTDQETQYF.

The rearrangement uses TRBV6-5 and TRBJ1-2; no firm D call. Germline V gives CDR1 MNHEY, CDR2 SVGAGI. This CDR3 has 14 amino acids. With 2 bases removed from V and 3 bases from J, the gap between germline ends came to 10 bases. This CDR3 is CASSYTHLDYGYTF. The CDR3 DNA sequence: TGTGCCAGCAGTTACACGCATTTGGACTATGGCTACACCTTC.

The CDR3 is CSATRGPGANVLTF. As DNA, the CDR3 is TGCAGTGCTACCAGGGGGCCTGGGGCCAACGTCCTGACTTTC. V gene TRBV20-1 combines with J gene TRBJ2-6; 8 bases align to TRBD1. The CDR3 spans 14 residues. The V segment lost 4 bases and the J segment 2 bases; nucleotides outside the gene matches: 1. Looked up from germline, CDR1 is DFQATT and CDR2 is SNEGSKA (reference sequence).

The V and J genes are TRBV10-1 and TRBJ2-7; 8 bases align to TRBD1. This CDR3 has 14 residues. Germline V gives CDR1 WNHNN, CDR2 SYGVQD (reference sequence). The V segment lost 0 bases and the J segment 6 bases; nucleotides outside the gene matches: 4. CDR3 DNA sequence: TGCGCCAGCAGTGAGTCGCAGGGGGCCGCCGAGCAGTACTTC. This sequence encodes CASSESQGAAEQYF.